One sample yielded the 29 T cell receptor beta chains listed below, sequenced in a study of response to subunit inactivated influenza vaccine. Each CDR3 protein gets one entry after TCRdb re-called the RT-PCR reads with MiXCR. The sample consists of about 480,000 distinct CDR3 sequences, approximately 13% of them appearing once. Specimen: PBMCs from blood, collected more than 35 days after vaccination. The receptors shown here come from a man aged 50 to 60 who received an inactivated influenza vaccine.

This chain's CDR3 is CASSLYGGARSNEQFF. The CDR3, as DNA: TGTGCCAGCAGTTTATATGGAGGAGCAAGGAGCAATGAGCAGTTCTTC. The rearrangement links TRBV28 to TRBJ2-1; D is possibly TRBD2 (5 bases). Germline assignment: CDR1 MDHEN and CDR2 SYDVKM. Deletions cut 1 base from V and 6 bases from J, with 16 bases between. This CDR3 has 16 residues.

This clonotype was counted a few times. J is TRBJ2-5 and V is TRBV5-6, with D tentatively TRBD2 (6 bases). In germline, CDR1 is SGHDT, CDR2 YYEEEE. Trimming took 2 bases from V and 3 from J, leaving 11 bases between them. The CDR3 totals 14 residues. The CDR3 sequence: CASSLWEAEETQYF. The CDR3 DNA reads TGTGCCAGCAGCTTATGGGAGGCGGAAGAGACCCAGTACTTC.

The chain links TRBV4-2 to TRBJ2-5; 11 nucleotides line up with TRBD1. The V segment lost 4 bases and the J segment 5 bases; nucleotides outside the gene matches: 6. The CDR3 length is 15 residues. Germline CDR1 LGHNA, CDR2 YNFKEQ. This CDR3 is CASSRTGGSVETQYF. The DNA for the CDR3 is TGTGCCAGCAGCCGGACAGGGGGCTCAGTGGAGACCCAGTACTTC.

V usage is TRBV14 and J usage is TRBJ2-7, with unresolved D. Trimming removed 1 base from V and 4 bases from J, with 8 bases in between. The CDR3 spans 13 residues. Germline V gene sequence: CDR1 SGHDN, CDR2 FVKESK. The CDR3 DNA follows: TGTGCCAGCAGCCAAGTTCATGGATACGAGCAGTACTTC. Its protein is CASSQVHGYEQYF.

This clonotype has ten or more counts. V and J are TRBV15 and TRBJ2-7; D is perhaps TRBD1 or TRBD2 (5 bases each). The CDR3 loop spans 13 amino acids. V was trimmed by 9 bases and J by 4 bases, leaving 16 bases between them. Germline V lookup: CDR1 LNHNV, CDR2 YYDKDF (reference sequence). The CDR3 DNA follows: TGTGCCACGAGCCGGGACCGCATGTACGAGCAGTACTTC. This codes for CATSRDRMYEQYF.

This clonotype was recorded many times. V is TRBV2 and J is TRBJ2-1; the D gene is possibly TRBD2 (6 bases). Trimming took 10 bases from V and 3 from J, leaving 16 bases between them. CDR1 and CDR2 (germline): SNHLY, FYNNEI. The CDR3 is 14 amino acids. Here the CDR3 DNA reads TGTGCCACCGTACCTAGCGAACACTACAATGAGCAGTTCTTC. Its translation: CATVPSEHYNEQFF.

This clonotype turned up a few times. The V gene is TRBV6-6, the J gene TRBJ2-7; D remains ambiguous. CDR3 length equals 12 residues. Germline CDR1 MNHNY, CDR2 SVGAGI (reference sequence). Trimming removed 7 bases at V and 0 bases at J, with 7 bases between. The CDR3: CASTDNSYEQYF. In DNA form, the CDR3 reads TGTGCCAGCACCGACAACTCCTACGAGCAGTACTTC.

This chain links TRBV20-1 with TRBJ2-1, with TRBD1 matching over 8 bases. Germline trimming cut 3 bases from V and 3 bases from J; bases unmatched to any gene: 4. Germline V gene sequence: CDR1 DFQATT, CDR2 SNEGSKA (reference sequence). The CDR3 sequence is 14 residues long. The CDR3 here is CSARRQGYYNEQFF. Written as DNA, the CDR3 is TGCAGTGCTAGGCGACAGGGGTACTACAATGAGCAGTTCTTC.

V gene TRBV5-1 combines with J gene TRBJ2-1; TRBD2 is a possible D gene (6 bases). V was shortened by 0 bases and J by 9 bases, with 16 bases between the two germline ends. The CDR3 sequence is 15 residues long. The germline CDR1 and CDR2 sequences are SGHRS and YFSETQ. The CDR3 protein is CASSLGAGGGIEQFF. CDR3 coding DNA: TGCGCCAGCAGCTTGGGAGCGGGCGGAGGGATTGAGCAGTTCTTC.

V usage is TRBV12-3 or TRBV12-4 and J usage is TRBJ2-2; the match to TRBD1 covers 7 bases. The CDR3 contains 13 residues. V lost 7 bases and J lost 7; bases outside the gene matches: 6. The CDR3 bases are TGTGCCAGCACCCAGGGGGAAAGCGGGGAGCTGTTTTTT. It specifies CASTQGESGELFF.

The chain employs TRBV20-1 and TRBJ1-1, with 8 bases that match TRBD1. The CDR3 covers 13 residues. Trimming cost V 6 bases and J 7 bases; bases outside gene matches: 10. Looked up from germline, CDR1 is DFQATT and CDR2 is SNEGSKA (reference sequence). CDR3 nucleotides: TGCAGTGCGCCCGGACAGGGAAGCGGTGAAGCTTTCTTT. Its protein is CSAPGQGSGEAFF.

This sequence joins TRBV7-6 and TRBJ2-2; D may be TRBD1 (5 bases). CDR3 length: 13 amino acids. Trimming cost V 1 base and J 7 bases, with 7 bases left between them. The germline V gene encodes CDR1 SGHVS and CDR2 FNYEAQ. The CDR3 is CASSLGQNGELFF. CDR3 coding DNA: TGTGCCAGCAGCTTAGGACAGAACGGGGAGCTGTTTTTT.

This chain connects TRBV10-3 to TRBJ1-5, with D possibly matching TRBD1 (5 bases). This CDR3 has 15 residues. The germline gives CDR1 ENHRY, CDR2 SYGVKD. With 4 bases removed from V and 2 bases from J, the gap between germline ends came to 12 bases. The CDR3 sequence: CAISGDGTGNQPQHF. As DNA, the CDR3 is TGTGCCATCAGTGGGGACGGGACCGGCAATCAGCCCCAGCATTTT.

The table lists this clonotype with many counts. The CDR3: CASSFGQTGELFF. DNA for the CDR3: TGTGCCAGCAGTTTTGGGCAGACCGGGGAGCTGTTTTTT. The V call is TRBV12-3 or TRBV12-4, the J call TRBJ2-2; D remains unclear. The CDR3 has 13 residues. V dropped 3 bases and J dropped 5 bases, with 7 bases sitting between them.

This clonotype was recorded a few times. The rearrangement uses TRBV20-1 and TRBJ2-4; 9 bases align to TRBD2. V gave up 3 bases and J gave up 0 bases; unmatched junction bases: 9. The CDR3 totals 17 residues. Per the germline V gene, CDR1 is DFQATT and CDR2 is SNEGSKA (reference sequence). CDR3 sequence: CSASLASGDLAKNIQYF. CDR3 sequence (DNA): TGCAGTGCTAGCCTCGCTAGCGGGGATCTAGCCAAAAACATTCAGTACTTC.

This clonotype came up a few times. J is TRBJ2-6 and V is TRBV9, with a tentative D call TRBD1 (7 bases). Germline CDR1 is SGDLS and CDR2 is YYNGEE. Trimming removed 3 bases from V and 4 bases from J, with 11 bases in between. The CDR3 spans 15 residues. CDR3: CASSGRGPGANVLTF. The CDR3 DNA follows: TGTGCCAGCAGCGGGAGGGGGCCCGGGGCCAACGTCCTGACTTTC.

This clonotype was picked up a small number of times. The gene calls are TRBV12-3 or TRBV12-4 and TRBJ2-2, with a possible D match to TRBD1 (6 bases). With 3 bases removed from V and 6 bases from J, the gap between germline ends came to 14 bases. The CDR3 runs 15 residues. CDR3 DNA sequence: TGTGCCAGCAGTTTTAGGGTCAGGGGTTCCGGGGAGCTGTTTTTT. Translated, it gives CASSFRVRGSGELFF.

This clonotype was seen repeatedly, ten times or more. This chain joins TRBV7-2 and TRBJ2-6; unclear D gene. CDR1 SGHTA and CDR2 FQGNSA come from the germline V gene. The CDR3 length is 15 residues. Trimming took 7 bases from V and 0 from J, leaving 10 bases between them. CDR3 sequence (DNA): TGTGCCAGCAACCACGGAAACTCTGGGGCCAACGTCCTGACTTTC. It specifies CASNHGNSGANVLTF.

The chain recombines TRBV9 with TRBJ2-2; D might be TRBD1 (6 bases). Germline V gene lookup returns CDR1 SGDLS and CDR2 YYNGEE. V gave up 5 bases and J gave up 3 bases, with 11 bases separating them. The CDR3 consists of 14 residues. For the CDR3, the DNA is TGTGCCAGCAGAGCGGACAGTTACACCGGGGAGCTGTTTTTT. It encodes CASRADSYTGELFF.

The gene calls are TRBV11-2 and TRBJ1-1; D is unresolved. Per germline, CDR1 SGHAT and CDR2 FQNNGV. V dropped 1 base and J dropped 3 bases, with 6 bases sitting between them. This CDR3 spans 13 amino acids. CDR3 sequence (DNA): TGTGCCAGCAGCTTAGGGACGGACACTGAAGCTTTCTTT. Residues: CASSLGTDTEAFF.

Only a few counts were recorded for this clonotype. The chain has TRBV2 and TRBJ2-3; D is undetermined. Trimming took 5 bases from V and 2 from J, leaving 11 bases between them. The CDR3 spans 14 residues. Germline V gene sequence: CDR1 SNHLY, CDR2 FYNNEI. In nucleotides, the CDR3 is TGTGCCAGCAGTATCCACAGCACCACAGATACGCAGTATTTT. It specifies CASSIHSTTDTQYF.

CDR3 sequence (DNA): TGTGCCAGCAGTTACTTGGGTGGGAGCTACGAGCAGTACTTC. Its protein product is CASSYLGGSYEQYF. The rearrangement joins TRBV6-5 to TRBJ2-7, with a possible D match to TRBD2 (5 bases). V was clipped by 1 base and J by 3 bases, with 10 bases between them. The CDR3 covers 14 residues. Per germline, CDR1 MNHEY and CDR2 SVGAGI.

CDR3 DNA: TGCGCCAGCAGCCAGAGAGCGGGGGCCGCCACAGATACGCAGTATTTT. This translates into CASSQRAGAATDTQYF. The V gene is TRBV4-1, the J gene TRBJ2-3; 8 positions agree with TRBD2. J was trimmed by 2 bases and V by 3 bases; bases with no gene match: 7. Germline CDR1 is MGHRA and CDR2 is YSYEKL. The CDR3 consists of 16 residues.

This chain connects TRBV6-5 to TRBJ2-7; possibly TRBD1 or TRBD2 for D (5 bases each). V gave up 0 bases and J gave up 5 bases, with 14 bases separating them. The CDR3 contains 15 residues. Germline loops: CDR1 MNHEY, CDR2 SVGAGI. The CDR3 nucleotides read TGTGCCAGCAGTTACTCGGGGGACCCATCCAACGAGCAGTACTTC. It translates to CASSYSGDPSNEQYF.

The table lists this clonotype with a few counts. CDR3 nucleotides: TGTGCCAGCAGCTTAGTCGGGAGTACTGCGGATGAGCAGTTCTTC. Protein: CASSLVGSTADEQFF. The chain combines TRBV7-7 with TRBJ2-1, with D tentatively TRBD2 (6 bases). This CDR3 is built from 15 residues. CDR1 and CDR2 from the germline V gene are SSHAT and FNYEAQ (reference sequence). The V end was cut by 1 base, the J end by 8 bases, with 15 bases between.

Many counts were recorded for this clonotype. V and J are TRBV7-9 and TRBJ2-1; TRBD1 is a possible D gene (5 bases). Looked up from germline, CDR1 is SEHNR and CDR2 is FQNEAQ (reference sequence). The germline V and J ends were trimmed by 1 base and 6 bases, with 10 bases remaining between them. This CDR3 spans 14 amino acids. CDR3: CASSLDQGGNEQFF. CDR3 nucleotide sequence: TGTGCCAGCAGCTTAGACCAGGGTGGCAATGAGCAGTTCTTC.

This clonotype was recorded many times. The genes are TRBV6-5 and TRBJ2-5; no reliable D call. The ends were cut back, 2 bases at V and 1 base at J, with 11 bases in the middle. The germline V gene encodes CDR1 MNHEY and CDR2 SVGAGI. There are 15 residues in the CDR3. Here the CDR3 DNA reads TGTGCCAGCAGTTACAGGAACAGCTTCCAAGAGACCCAGTACTTC. This gives the protein CASSYRNSFQETQYF.

This clonotype was detected a few times. The chain couples TRBV5-6 to TRBJ1-1, with D tentatively TRBD1 (5 bases). Trimming stripped 4 bases from V and 5 bases from J, with 21 bases between. Germline-derived CDR1 and CDR2 are SGHDT and YYEEEE. This CDR3 has 16 amino acids. The CDR3 region is CASSRRMGSGGTEAFF. The CDR3 DNA sequence: TGTGCCAGCAGCAGAAGAATGGGCTCGGGGGGGACTGAAGCTTTCTTT.

The genes are TRBV20-1 and TRBJ1-1; 10 nucleotides agree with TRBD1. The J segment lost 5 bases and the V segment lost 6 bases, leaving 9 bases of the junction unmatched. This CDR3 has 14 residues. CDR1 and CDR2 (germline): DFQATT, SNEGSKA (reference sequence). The CDR3 spells CSAPSRTGGTEAFF. CDR3 DNA: TGCAGTGCCCCCAGCAGGACAGGGGGGACTGAAGCTTTCTTT.